A selection of T cell receptor beta chains follows, all from one sample in a study of identical twins. In TCRdb, the 5' RACE reads were re-called with MiXCR into one record per CDR3 protein. Here the sample spans roughly 470,000 distinct CDR3 sequences, 14% being singletons. The sample also formed part of further work on yellow fever vaccine responses in identical twins.

The sequenced sample was CD4+ T cells sorted from blood. The receptors derive from a woman between 18 and 30 years old in good health. CDR3s leave out the opening cysteine and the closing phenylalanine or tryptophan. Each record gives: clone size, J gene, V gene, CDR3 protein. Clone size is shown for a subset of rows, as once, few, many or a class of expanded clone.

>many|TRBJ2-1|TRBV29-1
SVQNLEQF
>few|TRBJ2-1|TRBV6-5
ASSYSRGGYNEQF
>few|TRBJ1-2|TRBV12-3/TRBV12-4
ACRTATNYGYT
>.|TRBJ1-1|TRBV11-2
ASSLGGGEAF
>few|TRBJ1-4|TRBV12-3/TRBV12-4
ASSYRGEANEKLF
>many|TRBJ2-7|TRBV10-3
AISEREGPYEQY
>.|TRBJ2-3|TRBV18
ASSPGTGGSGTDTQY
>few|TRBJ2-7|TRBV6-1
ASRTGQGLSYEQY
>.|TRBJ1-1|TRBV18
ASSPSWKTSRNTEAF
>.|TRBJ2-1|TRBV7-9
ASSPREEEQF
>.|TRBJ2-7|TRBV6-5
ASSYSGQGAAYEQY
>many|TRBJ2-7|TRBV4-3
ASSQDPQGVNEQY
>.|TRBJ2-1|TRBV12-3/TRBV12-4
ASSSAPSGNEQF
>few|TRBJ2-1|TRBV11-2
ASSFRGLAGGPSITYNEQF
>few|TRBJ2-5|TRBV6-2/TRBV6-3
ASSSRGLGLKTQY
>few|TRBJ2-3|TRBV29-1
SVVGVAGVGADTQY
>many|TRBJ2-5|TRBV12-3/TRBV12-4
ASSLGQGVQETQY
>.|TRBJ1-6|TRBV5-1
ASSPRTDYNSPLH
>few|TRBJ1-2|TRBV12-3/TRBV12-4
ASGTQSYGYT
>.|TRBJ2-2|TRBV11-2
ASSSRSSGGASTGELF
>.|TRBJ2-4|TRBV6-2/TRBV6-3
ASSYLAGRNIAKNIQY
>many|TRBJ1-1|TRBV6-5
ASSYRITAMNTEAF
>.|TRBJ2-3|TRBV20-1
SARWDLAGPPILADTQY
>.|TRBJ2-1|TRBV2
ASSEDAQF
>few|TRBJ2-3|TRBV29-1
SATKKGGPSTDTQY
>.|TRBJ2-7|TRBV5-1
ASSLGVASYEQY
>.|TRBJ2-5|TRBV29-1
SVLVGETQY
>.|TRBJ2-2|TRBV7-9
ASSLRGAASSGELF
>few|TRBJ1-5|TRBV12-3/TRBV12-4
ASSLMFDSNQPQH
>.|TRBJ2-1|TRBV25-1
ASSESKSREQF
>few|TRBJ2-1|TRBV6-1
ASSGRRGWNEQF
>few|TRBJ2-7|TRBV12-3/TRBV12-4
ASSSGTYEQY
>.|TRBJ2-1|TRBV6-6
ASRDTGGRQF
>few|TRBJ2-7|TRBV10-3
ATAGTYEQY
>.|TRBJ2-7|TRBV18
ASSPLTGTGGYEQY
>.|TRBJ2-1|TRBV6-1
ASWGDRGNEQF
>.|TRBJ2-5|TRBV7-7
ASSNIIQGQETQY
>few|TRBJ2-3|TRBV20-1
SARGTGRHTDTQY
>.|TRBJ2-1|TRBV7-9
ASSTYAGLAGTNEQF